These 26 T cell receptor beta chains were all obtained from the same sample, sequenced in a study of spatial heterogeneity in lung cancer. Time point reported: sample taken at primary tumor resection. The input material, whole RNA from tumor, nontumor lung or frozen PBMC, was sequenced unsorted. In TCRdb, the 5' RACE reads were re-called with MiXCR into one record per CDR3 protein. Among about 82,000 distinct CDR3 sequences, over 9.5% were seen once, and the ten largest hold 4.6%. The material sequenced was PBMCs, taken at surgery. Receptor source: a male donor with early-stage non-small cell lung cancer.

The rearrangement uses TRBV7-9 and TRBJ2-7, with a weak D call TRBD2 (7 bases). Germline loops: CDR1 SEHNR, CDR2 FQNEAQ (reference sequence). The CDR3 spans 13 residues. Deletions cut 6 bases from V and 3 bases from J, with 12 bases between. The CDR3: CASSGGGLYEQYF. CDR3 in DNA: TGTGCCAGCAGTGGCGGGGGCCTCTACGAGCAGTACTTC.

This clonotype was counted a few times. The chain has TRBV5-1 and TRBJ1-2; unclear D gene. The CDR3 runs 14 residues. Trimming cost V 0 bases and J 0 bases, with 6 bases left between them. The germline gives CDR1 SGHRS, CDR2 YFSETQ. Here the CDR3 DNA reads TGCGCCAGCAGCTTGGAACAGACTAACTATGGCTACACCTTC. Amino acid sequence: CASSLEQTNYGYTF.

This clonotype was counted between two and nine times. This chain connects TRBV7-6 to TRBJ1-3; D call uncertain. CDR3 length: 15 residues. Germline V gene sequence: CDR1 SGHVS, CDR2 FNYEAQ. Trimming took off 3 bases at V and 2 bases at J, with 11 bases between the two ends. Here the CDR3 DNA reads TGTGCCAGCAGCTTGGACGGAAACCCTGGAAACACCATATATTTT. It encodes CASSLDGNPGNTIYF.

The chain employs TRBV6-1 and TRBJ2-3; 8 bases line up with TRBD2. The length of the CDR3 is 16 residues. V lost 6 bases, J lost 5 bases, and 13 bases stayed unmatched. Germline loops: CDR1 MNHNS, CDR2 SASEGT. The CDR3 loop is CASSQDPGGHGDTQYF. CDR3 DNA sequence: TGTGCCAGCAGCCAAGACCCGGGAGGGCACGGAGATACGCAGTATTTT.

This clonotype has only a few counts. The V and J genes are TRBV19 and TRBJ2-6, with D possibly TRBD2 on 5 matching bases. There are 17 residues in the CDR3. V lost 1 base and J lost 4, with 14 bases in between. CDR1 LNHDA and CDR2 SQIVND come from the germline V gene (reference sequence). The CDR3 nucleotides read TGTGCCAGTAGTATAGCGGCCCGGGGAGACGGGGCCAACGTCCTGACTTTC. Translation: CASSIAARGDGANVLTF. Variable domain in full (rest from reference TRBV19 and TRBJ2-6): DGGITQSPKYLFRKEGQNVTLSCEQNLNHDAMYWYRQDPGQGLRLIYYSQIVNDFQKGDIAEGYSVSREKKESFPLTVTSAQKNPTAFYLCASSIAARGDGANVLTFGAGSRLTVL.

This clonotype was detected many times. The V and J genes are TRBV20-1 and TRBJ2-7, with D unclear. This CDR3 comprises 14 residues. Germline V gives CDR1 DFQATT, CDR2 SNEGSKA (reference sequence). Trimming pared 0 bases from V and 2 bases from J, leaving 11 bases between. The CDR3 region is CSARDRWRPYEQYF. CDR3 sequence (DNA): TGCAGTGCTAGAGATCGCTGGCGGCCCTACGAGCAGTACTTC.

This clonotype has just a few counts. This sequence joins TRBV6-1 and TRBJ2-3; TRBD2 matches at 11 bases. Germline CDR1 is MNHNS and CDR2 is SASEGT. The trim removed 9 bases at V and 2 bases at J, leaving 13 bases unmatched. This CDR3 region has 17 residues. CDR3 nucleotides: TGTGCCAGTCTTCTCCCCGGGACTAGCGGCTTCACAGATACGCAGTATTTT. Residues: CASLLPGTSGFTDTQYF.

In this sample, this clonotype turned up a few times. The chain links TRBV24-1 to TRBJ2-1; perhaps TRBD1 as D (7 bases). Trimming shortened V by 6 bases and J by 7 bases, and 12 bases separated the two germline ends. The CDR3 totals 13 residues. From germline, CDR1 is KGHDR and CDR2 SFDVKD. DNA for the CDR3: TGTGCCACCAGTAGGACAGGACTAAATGAGCAGTTCTTC. Residues: CATSRTGLNEQFF.

CDR3 sequence reads: CAISAGIGPSYEQYF. The CDR3 DNA reads as TGTGCCATCAGTGCGGGCATCGGACCCTCCTACGAGCAGTACTTC. The chain couples TRBV10-3 to TRBJ2-7; D not certain. CDR1 is ENHRY, CDR2 SYGVKD, per germline. V was clipped by 4 bases and J by 0 bases, with 13 bases between them. CDR3 size: 15 residues.

The chain couples TRBV3-1 to TRBJ2-1, with 14 bases fitting TRBD2. Germline CDR1 reads LGHDT; CDR2 reads YNNKEL (reference sequence). The CDR3 contains 18 residues. Trimming took 0 bases from V and 7 from J; bases not matched to a gene: 8. Here the CDR3 reads CASSQDRPTSGGANEQFF. In DNA form, the CDR3 reads TGTGCCAGCAGCCAAGACCGTCCGACTAGCGGGGGGGCAAATGAGCAGTTCTTC.

This clonotype was detected only a few times. This sequence joins TRBV3-1 and TRBJ1-1; D not certain. V lost 3 bases, J lost 0 bases, and 8 bases lay in between. Germline V CDR1 and CDR2: LGHDT, YNNKEL (reference sequence). The CDR3 extends over 14 amino acids. CDR3 DNA sequence: TGTGCCAGCAGCCATCTGGGCGTGAACACTGAAGCTTTCTTT. Amino acid sequence: CASSHLGVNTEAFF.

This clonotype was seen a handful of times. The J gene is TRBJ1-2, the V gene TRBV7-2; a weak D match, TRBD1 (6 bases). The germline V and J ends were trimmed by 2 bases and 8 bases, with 12 bases remaining between them. This CDR3 contains 13 residues. Germline CDR1 SGHTA, CDR2 FQGNSA. The chain's CDR3 is CASSLWGASGYTF. The CDR3 DNA reads TGTGCCAGCAGCTTATGGGGGGCGTCAGGCTACACCTTC.

This clonotype occurred many times. The chain has TRBV7-2 and TRBJ2-5; D unclear. V lost 8 bases to trimming and J lost 1 base, with 5 bases between them. CDR3 length equals 11 residues. The germline V gene encodes CDR1 SGHTA and CDR2 FQGNSA. The CDR3 protein is CASGTQETQYF. The DNA for the CDR3 is TGTGCCAGCGGAACCCAAGAGACCCAGTACTTC.

This clonotype was counted many times. The CDR3 spells CASSFIADNSPLHF. The CDR3 region has the DNA TGTGCCAGCAGCTTCATCGCGGACAATTCACCCCTCCACTTT. The chain is built from TRBV5-5 and TRBJ1-6, with D uncertain. The CDR3 consists of 14 residues. The germline gives CDR1 SGHKS, CDR2 YYEKEE (reference sequence). V was clipped by 2 bases and J by 7 bases, with 10 bases between them.

The J gene is TRBJ2-7, the V gene TRBV5-1; TRBD1 aligns across 8 bases. This CDR3 region has 15 residues. The germline V gene has CDR1 SGHRS and CDR2 YFSETQ. The J segment lost 2 bases and the V segment lost 3 bases, leaving 7 bases of the junction unmatched. The CDR3: CASSSMDRAPYEQYF. As DNA, the CDR3 is TGCGCCAGCAGCTCCATGGACAGGGCGCCCTACGAGCAGTACTTC.

This clonotype was seen repeatedly, ten times or more. V is TRBV7-8 and J is TRBJ1-1; 7 bases align to TRBD1. CDR3 size: 15 residues. Looked up from germline, CDR1 is SGHVS and CDR2 is FQNEAQ. The J segment lost 10 bases and the V segment lost 1 base, leaving 12 bases of the junction unmatched. Written as DNA, the CDR3 is TGTGCCAGCAGCTTAGACAGGGGCTCACCGAGGGGAGCTTTCTTT. Its translation: CASSLDRGSPRGAFF.

This clonotype showed up many times. The CDR3 DNA reads as TGTGCCAGAGAATGGGGACAGACCCTCTATGGCTACACCTTC. Translated: CAREWGQTLYGYTF. The chain combines TRBV2 with TRBJ1-2; 7 nucleotides align to TRBD1. After removal of 9 bases from V and 4 bases from J, the junction contained 11 bases not matched to a gene. The germline gives CDR1 SNHLY, CDR2 FYNNEI. The CDR3 length is 14 residues.

This clonotype was seen once. Germline is not matched at one junction end, which may reflect a read error. The chain recombines TRBV28 with TRBJ2-5; no definite D call. Germline lookup yields CDR1 MDHEN and CDR2 SYDVKM. This CDR3 comprises 11 residues. Here the CDR3 reads CASSSQGTQYF. The CDR3 coding sequence is TGTGCCAGCAGTTCCCAAGGGACCCAGTACTTC. The full variable domain, with the rest looked up from reference TRBV28 and TRBJ2-5, is DVKVTQSSRYLVKRTGEKVFLECVQDMDHENMFWYRQDPGLGLRLIYFSYDVKMKEKGDIPEGYSVSREKKERFSLILESASTNQTSMYLCASSSQGTQYFGPGTRLLVL.

The chain has TRBV19 and TRBJ2-3; 9 bases are a match to TRBD2. J lost 4 bases, V lost 3 bases, and 5 bases had no gene match. The CDR3 has 15 residues. The germline gives CDR1 LNHDA, CDR2 SQIVND (reference sequence). The CDR3 DNA is TGTGCCAGTAGTATTAGAGGACTAGCGTCAGATACGCAGTATTTT. Its protein product is CASSIRGLASDTQYF.

The J gene is TRBJ2-3, the V gene TRBV29-1, with TRBD1 identical over 7 bases. CDR3 length: 13 residues. The ends lost 6 bases at V and 4 bases at J; junction bases unmatched: 7. Germline V lookup: CDR1 SQVTM, CDR2 ANQGSEA. The CDR3 sequence: CSVRQGMADTQYF. The CDR3 DNA sequence: TGCAGCGTAAGACAGGGAATGGCAGATACGCAGTATTTT.

In its sample, this clonotype was seen a few times. Written as DNA, the CDR3 is TGCAGCGTTGCTCGCCAGGGAGATGGCTACACCTTC. Protein product: CSVARQGDGYTF. This chain connects TRBV29-1 to TRBJ1-2; tentative D call: TRBD1 (5 bases). The CDR3 length is 12 residues. CDR1 and CDR2 from the germline V gene are SQVTM and ANQGSEA. The ends were cut back, 4 bases at V and 6 bases at J, with 12 bases in the middle.

This clonotype has a handful of counts. The chain combines TRBV11-2 with TRBJ1-1; TRBD1 aligns across 9 bases. The CDR3 totals 17 residues. Germline lookup yields CDR1 SGHAT and CDR2 FQNNGV. V trimming: 2 bases; J trimming: 0 bases; junction bases outside the gene matches: 7. CDR3 sequence (DNA): TGTGCCAGCAGCTTACAACCCGGGACAGGGTTGAACACTGAAGCTTTCTTT. It yields the protein CASSLQPGTGLNTEAFF. Drawing the rest from reference TRBV11-2 and TRBJ1-1, the complete variable domain is EAGVAQSPRYKIIEKRQSVAFWCNPISGHATLYWYQQILGQGPKLLIQFQNNGVVDDSQLPKDRFSAERLKGVDSTLKIQPAKLEDSAVYLCASSLQPGTGLNTEAFFGQGTRLTVV.

At least ten counts were recorded for this clonotype. The genes are TRBV7-3 and TRBJ2-3; a possible D gene is TRBD2 (5 bases). The germline V gene encodes CDR1 SGHTA and CDR2 FQGTGA. Trimming left V 2 bases short and J 5 bases short, with 11 bases between. This CDR3 is built from 14 residues. The CDR3 loop is CASSLGLAEDTQYF. CDR3 nucleotide sequence: TGTGCCAGCAGCTTAGGGCTAGCTGAAGATACGCAGTATTTT.

V gene TRBV6-2 or TRBV6-3 combines with J gene TRBJ2-7; weak D call: TRBD1 (6 bases). With 6 bases removed from V and 3 bases from J, the gap between germline ends came to 15 bases. Germline lookup yields CDR1 MNHEY and CDR2 SVGEGT. CDR3 length equals 14 residues. The CDR3 sequence: CASSPSGAHYEQYF. In nucleotides, the CDR3 is TGTGCCAGCAGCCCATCAGGGGCCCACTACGAGCAGTACTTC.

The rearrangement uses TRBV20-1 and TRBJ1-4; D is ambiguous. The V end lost 0 bases, the J end lost 3 bases, and 11 bases lay between the germline ends. Germline CDR1 and CDR2: DFQATT and SNEGSKA (reference sequence). The CDR3 has 15 residues. As DNA, the CDR3 is TGCAGTGCTAGAGATCTCGTCGGATCTAATGAAAAACTGTTTTTT. Translated, it gives CSARDLVGSNEKLFF.

The sample holds a few counts of this clonotype. V gene TRBV20-1 combines with J gene TRBJ2-5, with TRBD1 identical over 7 bases. The V and J ends lost 5 bases and 0 bases, in that order; junction bases with no gene match: 9. Germline CDR1 DFQATT, CDR2 SNEGSKA (reference sequence). The CDR3 runs to 15 residues. CDR3 region: CSAGGQAPYQETQYF. DNA of the CDR3: TGCAGTGCTGGTGGACAGGCCCCGTACCAAGAGACCCAGTACTTC.